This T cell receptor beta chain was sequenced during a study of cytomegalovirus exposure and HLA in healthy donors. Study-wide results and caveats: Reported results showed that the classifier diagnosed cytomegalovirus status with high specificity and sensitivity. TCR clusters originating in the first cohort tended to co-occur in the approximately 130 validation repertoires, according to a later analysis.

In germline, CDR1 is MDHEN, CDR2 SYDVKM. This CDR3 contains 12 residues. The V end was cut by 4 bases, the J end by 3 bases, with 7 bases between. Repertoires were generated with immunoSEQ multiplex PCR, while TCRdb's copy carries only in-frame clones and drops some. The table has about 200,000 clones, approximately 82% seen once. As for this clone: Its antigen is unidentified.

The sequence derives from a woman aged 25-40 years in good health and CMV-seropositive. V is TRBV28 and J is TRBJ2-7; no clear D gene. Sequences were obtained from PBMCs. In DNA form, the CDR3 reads TGTGCCAGCAGTTCCGAGCTCTACGAGCAGTACTTC. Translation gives CASSSELYEQYF.